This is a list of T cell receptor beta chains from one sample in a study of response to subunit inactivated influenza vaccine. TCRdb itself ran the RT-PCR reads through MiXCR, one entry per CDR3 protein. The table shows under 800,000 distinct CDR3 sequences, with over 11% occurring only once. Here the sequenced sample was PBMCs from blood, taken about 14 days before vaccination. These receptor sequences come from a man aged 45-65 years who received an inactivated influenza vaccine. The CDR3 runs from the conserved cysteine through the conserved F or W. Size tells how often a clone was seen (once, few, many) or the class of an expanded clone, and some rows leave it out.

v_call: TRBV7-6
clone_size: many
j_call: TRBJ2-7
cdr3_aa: CATSLGASSGEQYF

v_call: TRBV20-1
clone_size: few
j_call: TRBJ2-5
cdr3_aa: CSARDGLAVKKTQYF

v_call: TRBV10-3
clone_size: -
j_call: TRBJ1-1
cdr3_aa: CAISAAGTGNTEAFF

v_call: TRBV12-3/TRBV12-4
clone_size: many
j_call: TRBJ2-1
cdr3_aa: CASSTEGRWNEQFF

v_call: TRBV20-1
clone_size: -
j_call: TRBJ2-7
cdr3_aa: CSAPPQSGRISYEQYF

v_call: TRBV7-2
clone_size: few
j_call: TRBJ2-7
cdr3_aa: CASSSSSGTVYEQYF

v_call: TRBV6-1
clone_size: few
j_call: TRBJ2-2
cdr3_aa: CASSEVRGDTGELFF

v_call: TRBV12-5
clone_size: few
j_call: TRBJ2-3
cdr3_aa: CASGLRPSGGTQYF

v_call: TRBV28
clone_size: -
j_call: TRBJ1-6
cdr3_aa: CASRGLSSYNSPLHF

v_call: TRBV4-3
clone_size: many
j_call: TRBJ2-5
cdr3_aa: CASSLRRGPQETQYF

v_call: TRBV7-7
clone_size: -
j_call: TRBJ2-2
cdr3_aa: CASSSDSGRGLFF

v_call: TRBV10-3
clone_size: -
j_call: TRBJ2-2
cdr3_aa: CATYPNLNTNTGELFF

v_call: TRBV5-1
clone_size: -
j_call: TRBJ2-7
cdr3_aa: CASSFRSLDGSGDSYEQYF

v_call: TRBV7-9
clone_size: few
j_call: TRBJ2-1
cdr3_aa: CASRALAGGKYNEQFF

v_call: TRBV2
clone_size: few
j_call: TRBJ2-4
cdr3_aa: CASRRDGSNIQYF

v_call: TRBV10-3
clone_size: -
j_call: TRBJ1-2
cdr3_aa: CAISRDILFYGYTF

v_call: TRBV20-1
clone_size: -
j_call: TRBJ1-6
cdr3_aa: CSARALPLHF

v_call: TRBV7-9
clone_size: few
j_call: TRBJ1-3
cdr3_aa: CASSYRDLFTIYF

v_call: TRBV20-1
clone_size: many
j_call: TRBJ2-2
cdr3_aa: CSARGQTHTGELFF

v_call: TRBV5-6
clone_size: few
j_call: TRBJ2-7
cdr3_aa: CASASFYEDEQYF

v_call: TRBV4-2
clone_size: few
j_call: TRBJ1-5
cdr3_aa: CASTPSGTDWIQPQHF

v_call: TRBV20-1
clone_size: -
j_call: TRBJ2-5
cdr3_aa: CSANGLAANQETQYF

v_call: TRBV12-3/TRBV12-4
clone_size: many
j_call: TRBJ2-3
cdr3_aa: CASSLALLRTDTQYF

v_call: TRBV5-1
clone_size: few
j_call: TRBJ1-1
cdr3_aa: CASSDQGGNTEAFF

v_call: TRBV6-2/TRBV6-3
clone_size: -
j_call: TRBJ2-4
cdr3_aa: CASSYVLERLQAKNIQYF

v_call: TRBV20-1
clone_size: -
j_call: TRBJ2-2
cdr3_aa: CSASGTGGGTGELFF

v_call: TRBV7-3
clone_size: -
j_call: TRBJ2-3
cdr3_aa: CASSSTGTQGGTQYF

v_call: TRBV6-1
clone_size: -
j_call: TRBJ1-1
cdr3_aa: CASRTPTGGRANTEAFF

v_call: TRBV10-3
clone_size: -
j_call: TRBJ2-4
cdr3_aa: CAISEGGGKNIQYF

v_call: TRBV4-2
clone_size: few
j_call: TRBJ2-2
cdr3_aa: CASSQDPTPGYTGELFF

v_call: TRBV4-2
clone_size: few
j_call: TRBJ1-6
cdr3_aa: CASRMNGQEYNSPLHF

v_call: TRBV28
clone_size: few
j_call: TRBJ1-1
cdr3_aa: CASSLYTENTEAFF

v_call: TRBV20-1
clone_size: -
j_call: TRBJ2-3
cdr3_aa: CSASPTGRITDTQYF

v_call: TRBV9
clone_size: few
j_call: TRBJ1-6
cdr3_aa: CASSEGTGYNSPLHF

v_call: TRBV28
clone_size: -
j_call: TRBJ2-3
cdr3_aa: CASSLGGGPPDTQYF

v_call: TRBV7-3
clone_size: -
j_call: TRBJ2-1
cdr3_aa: CASSLIPGRGSYNEQFF

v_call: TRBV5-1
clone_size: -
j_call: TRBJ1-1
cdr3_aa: CASSFRGADAEAFF

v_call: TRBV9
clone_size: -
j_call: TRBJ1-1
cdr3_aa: CASSRTPQGDTEAFF

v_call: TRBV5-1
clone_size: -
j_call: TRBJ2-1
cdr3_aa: CASSHGTSGGANEQFF

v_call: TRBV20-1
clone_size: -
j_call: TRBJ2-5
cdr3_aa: CSASPWVAGETQYF

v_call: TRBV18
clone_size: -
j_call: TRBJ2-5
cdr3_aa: CASSATGFGETQYF

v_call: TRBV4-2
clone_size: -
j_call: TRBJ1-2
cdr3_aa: CASSQDSGYTF

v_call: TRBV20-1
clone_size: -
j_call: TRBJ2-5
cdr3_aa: CSARVASGQETQYF

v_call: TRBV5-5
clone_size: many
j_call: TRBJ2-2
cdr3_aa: CASSGRGSLSTGELFF

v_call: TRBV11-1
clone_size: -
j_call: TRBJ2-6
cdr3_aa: CASSLGGWGGTGNSGANVLTF

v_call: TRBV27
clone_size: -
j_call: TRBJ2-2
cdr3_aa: CASSFYKGTGELFF

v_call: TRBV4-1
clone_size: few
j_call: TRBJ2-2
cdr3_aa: CASSRGQATGELFF

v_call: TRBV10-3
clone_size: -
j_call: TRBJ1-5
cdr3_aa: CASAGGSYQPQHF

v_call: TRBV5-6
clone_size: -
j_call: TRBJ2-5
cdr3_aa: CASSLDSKEETQYF

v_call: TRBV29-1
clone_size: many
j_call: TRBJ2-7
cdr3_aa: CSVEWNGGRGYEQYF

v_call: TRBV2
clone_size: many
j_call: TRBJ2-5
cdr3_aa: CASSSLVAGETQYF

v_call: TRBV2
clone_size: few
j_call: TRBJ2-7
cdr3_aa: CASTGLDGRPYEQYF

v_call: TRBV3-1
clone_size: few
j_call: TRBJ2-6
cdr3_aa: CASTPMASGANVLTF

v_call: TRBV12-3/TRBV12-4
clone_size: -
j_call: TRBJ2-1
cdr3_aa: CASSQGRSRVF

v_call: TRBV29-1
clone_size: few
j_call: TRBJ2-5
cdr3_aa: CSVRQGVETQYF

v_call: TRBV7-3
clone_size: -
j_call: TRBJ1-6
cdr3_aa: CASSSSVSGNSPLHF

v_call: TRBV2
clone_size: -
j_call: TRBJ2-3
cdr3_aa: CASSEAFVIGDTQYF

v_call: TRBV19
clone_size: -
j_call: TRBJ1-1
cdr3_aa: CASSNLGQGARNTEAFF

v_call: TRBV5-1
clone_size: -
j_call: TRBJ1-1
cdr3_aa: CASSSPGRTEAFF

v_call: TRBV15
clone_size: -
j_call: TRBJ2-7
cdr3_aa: CATSTQRESYEQYF